The T cell receptor (beta chain) under discussion was sequenced for a study of T cells in Graves' hyperthyroidism and ophthalmopathy. General observations from the study: Most expanded thyroid clonotypes above 0.001 recurred in blood. Classification by a 13 V-J model distinguished ophthalmopathy from stable hyperthyroidism.

This CDR3 is 14 amino acids long. Germline CDR1 reads SNHLY; CDR2 reads FYNNEI. The investigators amplified TCR beta CDR3 regions from RNA transcripts. The primer set for the first-round RT-PCR of the TCR CDR3 was HTBI. TCRdb analysed the multiplex PCR reads with MiXCR anew, one entry per CDR3 protein. The sample gives 700,000 or so distinct CDR3 sequences, 15% to 20% of which show up once; 8.4% is in the top ten. This clonotype was found many times. Its matching antigen is unknown. One end of the junction fails to match germline, which may point to a read error. It was uncontrolled infection, other autoimmune disease, pregnancy or lactation that excluded patients.

V usage is TRBV2 and J usage is TRBJ2-5; TRBD2 aligns across 8 bases. The clonotype originates from a man younger than 30 with Graves' hyperthyroidism. Sequenced: blood. The CDR3 bases are TGTGCCAGCAGTCAAGCGGGAGTCCAAGAGACCCAGTACTTC. It specifies CASSQAGVQETQYF.